This TCR beta chain was profiled in a study of T cell responses to AZD1222 COVID-19 vaccine. Study-wide points: The study identified only six AZD1222 recipients as seropositive at baseline.

The protocol was immunoSEQ multiplex PCR, while the TCRdb copy is restricted to in-frame clones and leaves out a portion. The data show roughly 170,000 clones, 70% to 90% seen once. Concerning this clone: The antigen remains undetermined.

This CDR3 has 14 residues. Germline CDR1 and CDR2: GTSNPN and SVGIG (reference sequence). Trimming at V came to 2 bases and at J to 2 bases, leaving 6 bases not matched to a gene. The origin of this receptor is an adult in good health. The chain links TRBV30 to TRBJ2-7; 7 bases align to TRBD1. Material: peripheral blood, obtained on day 0 of AZD1222 vaccination. Here the CDR3 DNA reads TGTGCCTGGAGTAAGGGGGCTCCCCCCTACGAGCAGTACTTC. This sequence encodes CAWSKGAPPYEQYF.